This TCR beta chain was recorded in a study of cytomegalovirus exposure and HLA in healthy donors. In the study overall: A later analysis reported the 95 to 150 validation repertoires used the same platform as the approximately 650 first-cohort repertoires. Study observations and caveats: Generally TCR sequences proved uncommon, though certain public TCRs appeared in numerous donors. The study recorded about 150 TCR beta chains that were cytomegalovirus-associated.

This clone is a singleton in its sample. Its antigen is currently unknown. The data were produced by immunoSEQ multiplex PCR, yet TCRdb's version contains in-frame clones alone and is incomplete. The table has tens of thousands of clones, roughly 96% seen once. The V end was cut by 8 bases, the J end by 0 bases, with 16 bases between. The CDR3 is made up of 15 amino acids. Germline values: CDR1 MDHEN, CDR2 SYDVKM. The sequence came from a woman between 18 and 30 years old in good health and CMV-seropositive. J is TRBJ1-1 and V is TRBV28; tentative D call: TRBD1 (5 bases). The sequenced sample was PBMCs. The CDR3 region has the DNA TGTGCCAGCCCCCCCCCAGGGAACATGAACACTGAAGCTTTCTTT. It yields the protein CASPPPGNMNTEAFF.